This paragraph covers one T cell receptor beta chain sequence. Its cognate antigen is unknown. This CDR3 is built from 17 residues. V trimming: 2 bases; J trimming: 5 bases; junction bases outside the gene matches: 13. The germline V gene encodes CDR1 WSHSY and CDR2 SAAADI. Through a sample-barcoded 5' primer and a J-beta primer mix, a second PCR was run for roughly 7 to 11 cycles. A single record per CDR3 protein comes from TCRdb applying MiXCR to the 5' RACE reads. Here the sample spans about 1.8 million distinct CDR3 sequences, about 50% being singletons. These data come from a study of blood T cells in healthy people across ages. Study outcomes and limitations: Per million T cells, TCR beta diversity dropped roughly linearly as age increased. The study lacked donor CMV status, which possibly confounded expanded clonotype changes.

The chain employs TRBV10-2 and TRBJ1-2; 8 bases map to TRBD1. Sequencing was carried out using blood. This TCR came from a woman aged 40-49 years in good health. The CDR3 region has the DNA TGCGCCAGCAGTGAGAATAGACAGGGGTTGGGACCTTATGGCTACACCTTC. It translates to CASSENRQGLGPYGYTF.